Listed below are T cell receptor beta chains from one sample, sequenced in a study of human T cells and chemical hapten exposure. TCRdb processed the RACE reads anew with MiXCR; each CDR3 protein has one entry. Here the sample spans 95,000 to 150,000 distinct CDR3 sequences, about 13% being singletons. The input for sequencing was whole blood, taken in connection with sensitization to the hapten diphenylcyclopropenone (DPC). The receptors here all came from a woman between 18 and 30 years old with alopecia areata. Some clones in this sample may be carry-over from other donors' samples. The CDR3 runs from the conserved cysteine through the conserved F or W. Each record gives: J gene, D gene, V gene, clone size, CDR3 protein, CDR3 DNA. A D gene is named only where the DNA matches it firmly. Part of the rows lack a size; the others show once, few, many or a class for expanded clones.

j_gene: TRBJ1-5
d_gene: -
v_gene: TRBV6-2/TRBV6-3
abundance: many
CDR3aa: CASSPTGYNQPQHF
CDR3nt: TGTGCCAGCAGTCCTACAGGTTACAATCAGCCCCAGCATTTT

j_gene: TRBJ2-2
d_gene: -
v_gene: TRBV30
abundance: -
CDR3aa: CARRSLNTGELFF
CDR3nt: TGTGCCAGGAGAAGCCTGAACACCGGGGAGCTGTTTTTT

j_gene: TRBJ2-7
d_gene: TRBD2
v_gene: TRBV7-2
abundance: -
CDR3aa: CASSLEVSGGATYEQYF
CDR3nt: TGTGCCAGCAGCTTAGAGGTTTCCGGGGGGGCCACCTACGAGCAGTACTTC

j_gene: TRBJ1-2
d_gene: -
v_gene: TRBV4-3
abundance: few
CDR3aa: CASRQGPGWGYTF
CDR3nt: TGCGCCAGCAGACAGGGTCCCGGATGGGGCTACACCTTC

j_gene: TRBJ1-3
d_gene: -
v_gene: TRBV12-3/TRBV12-4
abundance: few
CDR3aa: CASSSDKVENTIYF
CDR3nt: TGTGCCAGCAGTAGCGATAAGGTGGAAAACACCATATATTTT

j_gene: TRBJ2-1
d_gene: TRBD2
v_gene: TRBV7-2
abundance: -
CDR3aa: CASSRPWTSGGYNEQFF
CDR3nt: TGTGCCAGCAGCAGACCCTGGACTAGCGGGGGATACAATGAGCAGTTCTTC

j_gene: TRBJ1-3
d_gene: -
v_gene: TRBV27
abundance: many
CDR3aa: CASSPTRPPGNTIYF
CDR3nt: TGTGCCAGCAGTCCCACTAGGCCCCCTGGAAACACCATATATTTT

j_gene: TRBJ2-3
d_gene: -
v_gene: TRBV4-2
abundance: -
CDR3aa: CASSQGEVYGPGDTQYF
CDR3nt: TGTGCCAGCAGCCAAGGCGAAGTTTATGGACCCGGAGATACGCAGTATTTT

j_gene: TRBJ2-2
d_gene: -
v_gene: TRBV6-5
abundance: few
CDR3aa: CASKQGDYTGELFF
CDR3nt: TGTGCCAGCAAGCAGGGGGACTACACCGGGGAGCTGTTTTTT

j_gene: TRBJ2-3
d_gene: TRBD2
v_gene: TRBV28
abundance: few
CDR3aa: CASNGAGAGADTQYF
CDR3nt: TGTGCCAGCAATGGGGCTGGTGCGGGGGCAGATACGCAGTATTTT

j_gene: TRBJ1-1
d_gene: -
v_gene: TRBV20-1
abundance: many
CDR3aa: CSARERNTEAFF
CDR3nt: TGCAGTGCTCGGGAGAGGAACACTGAAGCTTTCTTT

j_gene: TRBJ2-3
d_gene: -
v_gene: TRBV6-2/TRBV6-3
abundance: few
CDR3aa: CASKAGDSTDTQYF
CDR3nt: TGTGCCAGCAAGGCGGGCGACAGCACAGATACGCAGTATTTT

j_gene: TRBJ1-1
d_gene: TRBD1
v_gene: TRBV28
abundance: few
CDR3aa: CASSRLHRGTEAFF
CDR3nt: TGTGCCAGCAGCCGCCTCCACAGGGGCACTGAAGCTTTCTTT

j_gene: TRBJ1-2
d_gene: TRBD1
v_gene: TRBV6-5
abundance: few
CDR3aa: CASSQLAPTGGTHGYTF
CDR3nt: TGTGCCAGCAGCCAACTCGCGCCGACAGGGGGGACCCATGGCTACACCTTC

j_gene: TRBJ1-2
d_gene: -
v_gene: TRBV4-3
abundance: few
CDR3aa: CASSHKGNYGYTF
CDR3nt: TGCGCCAGCAGCCACAAGGGGAACTATGGCTACACCTTC

j_gene: TRBJ2-1
d_gene: -
v_gene: TRBV3-1
abundance: -
CDR3aa: CASSQGRVGEQFF
CDR3nt: TGTGCCAGCAGCCAAGGAAGGGTCGGCGAGCAGTTCTTC

j_gene: TRBJ2-2
d_gene: -
v_gene: TRBV21-1
abundance: few
CDR3aa: CASSIRSHNTGELFF
CDR3nt: TGTGCCAGCAGCATAAGAAGCCATAACACCGGGGAGCTGTTTTTT

j_gene: TRBJ2-1
d_gene: -
v_gene: TRBV7-6
abundance: -
CDR3aa: CASSKPDSPFPYNEQFF
CDR3nt: TGTGCCAGCAGCAAACCCGACAGTCCTTTTCCTTACAATGAGCAGTTCTTC

j_gene: TRBJ2-5
d_gene: -
v_gene: TRBV12-3/TRBV12-4
abundance: many
CDR3aa: CASSFRGGETQYF
CDR3nt: TGTGCCAGCAGTTTTAGGGGTGGAGAGACCCAGTACTTC

j_gene: TRBJ2-3
d_gene: -
v_gene: TRBV4-3
abundance: many
CDR3aa: CASSQFRGRSDTQYF
CDR3nt: TGCGCCAGCAGCCAGTTCCGGGGGCGGTCAGATACGCAGTATTTT

j_gene: TRBJ2-1
d_gene: TRBD1
v_gene: TRBV6-5
abundance: few
CDR3aa: CASSPDRSSYNEQFF
CDR3nt: TGTGCCAGCAGTCCGGACAGGAGCAGCTACAATGAGCAGTTCTTC

j_gene: TRBJ2-7
d_gene: -
v_gene: TRBV7-2
abundance: many
CDR3aa: CASSFNQVASYEQYF
CDR3nt: TGTGCCAGCAGCTTTAATCAGGTAGCCTCCTACGAGCAGTACTTC

j_gene: TRBJ2-5
d_gene: -
v_gene: TRBV20-1
abundance: -
CDR3aa: CSVTGTYQETQYF
CDR3nt: TGCAGTGTTACCGGGACATACCAAGAGACCCAGTACTTC

j_gene: TRBJ1-1
d_gene: -
v_gene: TRBV7-9
abundance: few
CDR3aa: CASSSLDDQGNAFF
CDR3nt: TGTGCCAGCAGCTCCTTGGACGATCAGGGGAATGCTTTCTTT

j_gene: TRBJ1-5
d_gene: TRBD1
v_gene: TRBV19
abundance: many
CDR3aa: CATDRAGNQPQHF
CDR3nt: TGTGCCACCGACAGGGCTGGCAATCAGCCCCAGCATTTT